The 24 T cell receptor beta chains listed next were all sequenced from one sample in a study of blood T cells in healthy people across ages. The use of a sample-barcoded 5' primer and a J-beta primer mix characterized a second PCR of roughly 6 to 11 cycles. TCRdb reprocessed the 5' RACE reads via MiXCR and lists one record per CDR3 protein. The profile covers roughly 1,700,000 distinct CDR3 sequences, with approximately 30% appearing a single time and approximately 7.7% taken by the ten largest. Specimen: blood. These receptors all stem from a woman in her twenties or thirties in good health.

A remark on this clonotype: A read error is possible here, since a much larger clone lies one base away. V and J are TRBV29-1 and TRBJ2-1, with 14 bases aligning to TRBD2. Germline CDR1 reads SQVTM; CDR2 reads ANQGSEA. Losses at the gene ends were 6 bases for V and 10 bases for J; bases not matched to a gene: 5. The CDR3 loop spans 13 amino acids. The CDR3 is CSVGLAGAGEQFF. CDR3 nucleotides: TGCAGCGTGGGACTAGCGGGAGCTGGCGAGCAGTTCTTC.

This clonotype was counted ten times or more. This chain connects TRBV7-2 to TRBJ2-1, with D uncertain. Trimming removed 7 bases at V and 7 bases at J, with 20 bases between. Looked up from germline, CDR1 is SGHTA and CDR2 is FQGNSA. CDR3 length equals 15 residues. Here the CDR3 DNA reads TGTGCCAGCACCCCCAAGTTGGGTTCGTGGAATGAGCAGTTCTTC. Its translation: CASTPKLGSWNEQFF. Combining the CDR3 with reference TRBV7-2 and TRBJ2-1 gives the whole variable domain GAGVSQSPSNKVTEKGKDVELRCDPISGHTALYWYRQSLGQGLEFLIYFQGNSAPDKSGLPSDRFSAERTGGSVSTLTIQRTQQEDSAVYLCASTPKLGSWNEQFFGPGTRLTVL.

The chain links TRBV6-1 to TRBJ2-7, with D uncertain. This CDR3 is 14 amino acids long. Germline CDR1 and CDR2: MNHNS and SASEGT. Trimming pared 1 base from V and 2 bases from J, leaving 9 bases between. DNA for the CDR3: TGTGCCAGCAGTGAAGATACAGCGCCCTACGAGCAGTACTTC. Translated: CASSEDTAPYEQYF.

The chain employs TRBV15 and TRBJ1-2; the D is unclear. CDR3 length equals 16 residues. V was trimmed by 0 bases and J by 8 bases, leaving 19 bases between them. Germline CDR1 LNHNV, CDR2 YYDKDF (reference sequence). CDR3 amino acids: CATSRDRGRISRGYTF. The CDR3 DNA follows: TGTGCCACCAGCAGAGATCGAGGCCGTATTTCGAGGGGCTACACCTTC.

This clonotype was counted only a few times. The CDR3 sequence is CSAGVGGNQPQHF. Written as DNA, the CDR3 is TGCAGTGCTGGAGTGGGCGGCAATCAGCCCCAGCATTTT. The V gene is TRBV20-1, the J gene TRBJ1-5; no clear D. The germline V gene has CDR1 DFQATT and CDR2 SNEGSKA (reference sequence). The CDR3 consists of 13 residues. The germline V and J ends were trimmed by 5 bases and 2 bases, with 10 bases remaining between them.

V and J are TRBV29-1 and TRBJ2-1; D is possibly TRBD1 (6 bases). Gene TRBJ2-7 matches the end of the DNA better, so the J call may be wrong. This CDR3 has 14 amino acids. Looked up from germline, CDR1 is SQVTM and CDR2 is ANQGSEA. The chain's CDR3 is CSVEEGRGDNEQYF. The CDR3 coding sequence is TGCAGCGTTGAAGAAGGTCGAGGGGACAATGAGCAGTACTTC.

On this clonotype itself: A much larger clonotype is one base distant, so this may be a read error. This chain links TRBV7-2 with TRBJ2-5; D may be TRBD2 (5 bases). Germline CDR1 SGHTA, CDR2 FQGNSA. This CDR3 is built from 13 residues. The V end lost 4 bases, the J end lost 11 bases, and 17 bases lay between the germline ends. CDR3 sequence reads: CASSSIARNEQYF. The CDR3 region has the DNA TGTGCCAGCAGCTCCATAGCGAGAAATGAGCAGTACTTC.

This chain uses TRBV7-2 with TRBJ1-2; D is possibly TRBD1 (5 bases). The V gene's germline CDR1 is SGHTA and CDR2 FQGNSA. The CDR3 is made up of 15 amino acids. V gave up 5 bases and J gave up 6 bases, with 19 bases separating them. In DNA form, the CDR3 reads TGTGCCAGCAGCCCCGAAGGGACGGCGAGGGATGGCTACACCTTC. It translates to CASSPEGTARDGYTF.

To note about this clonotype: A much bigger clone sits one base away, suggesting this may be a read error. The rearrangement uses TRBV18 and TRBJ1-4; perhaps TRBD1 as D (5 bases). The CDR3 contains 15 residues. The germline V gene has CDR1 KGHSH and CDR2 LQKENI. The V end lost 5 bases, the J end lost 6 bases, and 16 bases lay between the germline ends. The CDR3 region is CASSVDRIKHEKLFF. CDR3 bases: TGTGCCAGCTCAGTCGACAGAATAAAACATGAAAAACTGTTTTTT.

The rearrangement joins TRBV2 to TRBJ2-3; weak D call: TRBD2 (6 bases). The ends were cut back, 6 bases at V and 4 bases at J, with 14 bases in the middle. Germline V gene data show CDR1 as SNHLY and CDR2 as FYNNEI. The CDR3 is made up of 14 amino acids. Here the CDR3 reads CASRGGESPDTQYF. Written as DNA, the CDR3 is TGTGCCAGCAGGGGCGGGGAATCCCCAGATACGCAGTATTTT.

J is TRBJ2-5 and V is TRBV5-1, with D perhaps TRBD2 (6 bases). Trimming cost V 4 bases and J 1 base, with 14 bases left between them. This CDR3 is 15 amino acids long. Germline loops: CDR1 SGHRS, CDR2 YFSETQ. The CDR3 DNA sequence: TGCGCCAGCAGCATAACCGGGGGTCTCCAAGAGACCCAGTACTTC. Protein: CASSITGGLQETQYF.

This CDR3 is CASSSPPGNNEETQYF. DNA for the CDR3: TGCGCCAGCAGCTCCCCCCCGGGAAATAATGAAGAGACCCAGTACTTC. This rearrangement joins TRBV5-1 to TRBJ2-5, with a weak D call TRBD2 (5 bases). With 3 bases removed from V and 3 bases from J, the gap between germline ends came to 18 bases. CDR3 length: 16 amino acids. Germline loops: CDR1 SGHRS, CDR2 YFSETQ. Full variable domain (rest looked up from reference TRBV5-1 and TRBJ2-5): KAGVTQTPRYLIKTRGQQVTLSCSPISGHRSVSWYQQTPGQGLQFLFEYFSETQRNKGNFPGRFSGRQFSNSRSEMNVSTLELGDSALYLCASSSPPGNNEETQYFGPGTRLLVL.

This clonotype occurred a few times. CDR3 in DNA: TGTGCCAGCAGTTTATCTCCTGGCGGGAGGGCCGCAGATACGCAGTATTTT. Protein sequence: CASSLSPGGRAADTQYF. V usage is TRBV27 and J usage is TRBJ2-3; TRBD2 matches 9 bases. The germline CDR1 and CDR2 sequences are MNHEY and SMNVEV (reference sequence). The CDR3 is 17 amino acids. V gave up 0 bases and J gave up 4 bases; unmatched junction bases: 8.

The CDR3 here is CASWDRVLNEQFF. The CDR3 coding sequence is TGTGCCAGCTGGGACCGGGTTCTCAATGAGCAGTTCTTC. The V gene is TRBV3-1, the J gene TRBJ2-1; D may match TRBD1 or TRBD2 (5 bases each). Trimming removed 8 bases at V and 6 bases at J, with 14 bases between. The CDR3 runs to 13 residues. Germline values: CDR1 LGHDT, CDR2 YNNKEL (reference sequence).

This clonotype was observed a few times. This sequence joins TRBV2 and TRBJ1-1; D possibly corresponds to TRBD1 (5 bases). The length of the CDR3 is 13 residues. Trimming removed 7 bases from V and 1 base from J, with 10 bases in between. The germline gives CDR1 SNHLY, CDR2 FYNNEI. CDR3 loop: CASKKGRNTEAFF. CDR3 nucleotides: TGTGCCAGCAAAAAGGGGAGGAACACTGAAGCTTTCTTT.

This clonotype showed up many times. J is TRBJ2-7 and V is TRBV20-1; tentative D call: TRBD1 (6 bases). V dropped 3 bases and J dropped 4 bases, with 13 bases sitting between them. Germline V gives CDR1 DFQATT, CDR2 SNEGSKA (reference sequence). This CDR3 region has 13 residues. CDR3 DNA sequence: TGCAGTGCTAGGAAACTAGACAGGTACGAGCAGTACTTC. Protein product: CSARKLDRYEQYF.

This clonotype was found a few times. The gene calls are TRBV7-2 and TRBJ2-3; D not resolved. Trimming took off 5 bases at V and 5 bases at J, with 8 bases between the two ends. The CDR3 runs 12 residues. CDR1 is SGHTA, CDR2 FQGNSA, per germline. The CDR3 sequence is CASSGYGDTQYF. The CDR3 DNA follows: TGTGCCAGCAGCGGATACGGAGATACGCAGTATTTT.

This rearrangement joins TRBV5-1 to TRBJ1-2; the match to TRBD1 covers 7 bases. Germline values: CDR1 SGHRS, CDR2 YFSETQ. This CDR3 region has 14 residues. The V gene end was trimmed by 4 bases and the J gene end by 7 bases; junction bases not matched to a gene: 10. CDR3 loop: CASSPTGSRVGYTF. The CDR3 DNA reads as TGCGCCAGCAGCCCGACAGGGAGCCGAGTTGGCTACACCTTC.

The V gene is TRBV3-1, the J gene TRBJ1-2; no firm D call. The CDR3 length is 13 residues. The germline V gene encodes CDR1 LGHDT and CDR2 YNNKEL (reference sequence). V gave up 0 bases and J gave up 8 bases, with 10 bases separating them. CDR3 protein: CASSQEDSGGYTF. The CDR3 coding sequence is TGTGCCAGCAGCCAAGAGGATTCGGGGGGCTACACCTTC.

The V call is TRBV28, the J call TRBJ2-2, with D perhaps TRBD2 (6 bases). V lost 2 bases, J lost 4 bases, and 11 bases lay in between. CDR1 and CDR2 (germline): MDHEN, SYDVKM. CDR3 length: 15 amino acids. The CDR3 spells CASSLMWGGTGELFF. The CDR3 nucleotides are TGTGCCAGCAGTTTAATGTGGGGAGGCACCGGGGAGCTGTTTTTT.

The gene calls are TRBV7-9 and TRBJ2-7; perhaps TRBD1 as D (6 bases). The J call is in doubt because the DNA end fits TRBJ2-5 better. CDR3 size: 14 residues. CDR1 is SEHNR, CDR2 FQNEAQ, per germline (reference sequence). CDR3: CASSPTGSWETQYF. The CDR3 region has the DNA TGTGCCAGCAGCCCAACAGGGAGTTGGGAGACCCAGTACTTC.

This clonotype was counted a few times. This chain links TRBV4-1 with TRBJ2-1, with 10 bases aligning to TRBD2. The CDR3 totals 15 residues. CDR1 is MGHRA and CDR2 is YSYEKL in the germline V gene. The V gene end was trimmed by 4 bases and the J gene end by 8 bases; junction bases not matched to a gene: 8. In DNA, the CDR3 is TGCGCCAGCAGCCCGCTAGCGGGAGTTCGCTATGAGCAGTTCTTC. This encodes CASSPLAGVRYEQFF.

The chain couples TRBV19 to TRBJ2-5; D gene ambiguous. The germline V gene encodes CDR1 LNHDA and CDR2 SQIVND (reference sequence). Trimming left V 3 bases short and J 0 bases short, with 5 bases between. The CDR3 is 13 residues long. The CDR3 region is CASSMSDQETQYF. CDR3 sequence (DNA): TGTGCCAGTAGTATGAGCGACCAAGAGACCCAGTACTTC.

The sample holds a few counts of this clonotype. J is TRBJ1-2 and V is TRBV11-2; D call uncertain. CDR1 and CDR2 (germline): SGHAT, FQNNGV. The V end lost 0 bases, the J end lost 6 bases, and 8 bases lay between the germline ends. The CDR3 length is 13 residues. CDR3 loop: CASSLDKVHGYTF. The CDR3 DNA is TGTGCCAGCAGCTTAGACAAGGTCCATGGCTACACCTTC.